These 28 T cell receptor beta chains came from one sample sequenced in a study of blood T cell repertoires in COVID-19. This table comes from immunoSEQ multiplex PCR, and its TCRdb copy is limited to in-frame clones, with some not included. The sample carries 150,000 or so clones, around three quarters recorded once. What was sequenced was peripheral blood. The receptors shown here come from a man older than 75 with acute or convalescent COVID-19.

V is TRBV29-1 and J is TRBJ2-3; 10 nucleotides match TRBD1. The germline gives CDR1 SQVTM, CDR2 ANQGSEA. V lost 1 base and J lost 5; bases outside the gene matches: 9. The CDR3 length is 16 residues. The CDR3 region is CSVEGRGQGGLDTQYF. In DNA form, the CDR3 reads TGCAGCGTTGAAGGACGAGGACAGGGGGGTCTAGATACGCAGTATTTT.

The genes are TRBV11-3 and TRBJ2-1; the match to TRBD1 covers 7 bases. The CDR3 extends over 15 amino acids. V lost 6 bases and J lost 10; bases outside the gene matches: 15. Germline V gives CDR1 SGHNT, CDR2 YENEEA. The CDR3 is CASSPTPDRVEEQFF. As DNA, the CDR3 is TGTGCCAGCAGTCCCACTCCAGACAGGGTAGAGGAGCAGTTCTTC.

The sample holds a few counts of this clone. The chain couples TRBV11-3 to TRBJ2-4; 9 bases fit TRBD1. With 0 bases clipped from V and 4 bases from J, the junction kept 1 base outside the gene matches. Germline assignment: CDR1 SGHNT and CDR2 YENEEA. This CDR3 region has 15 residues. CDR3 in DNA: TGTGCCAGCAGCTTAGACGGGACAGGGAAAAACATTCAGTACTTC. It is translated as CASSLDGTGKNIQYF.

V usage is TRBV7-2 and J usage is TRBJ1-2; no reliable D call. Germline V gene lookup returns CDR1 SGHTA and CDR2 FQGNSA. This CDR3 contains 13 residues. V shed 3 bases and J shed 2 bases, with 7 bases lying between them. The CDR3 protein is CASSFLQNYGYTF. As DNA, the CDR3 is TGTGCCAGCAGCTTCTTACAGAACTATGGCTACACCTTC.

The chain links TRBV6-2 or TRBV6-3 to TRBJ2-3; 10 nucleotides match TRBD2. CDR3 length equals 18 residues. V was pared by 4 bases and J by 1 base, with 11 bases of the junction left unmatched. CDR1 MNHEY and CDR2 SVGEGT come from the germline V gene. CDR3 amino acids: CASSSLPPGLAGTDTQYF. In nucleotides, the CDR3 is TGTGCCAGCAGTTCCCTCCCGCCCGGACTAGCGGGCACAGATACGCAGTATTTT.

The rearrangement uses TRBV5-1 and TRBJ2-3; D is perhaps TRBD2 (6 bases). CDR3 size: 15 residues. Trimming pared 6 bases from V and 2 bases from J, leaving 16 bases between. Germline CDR1 reads SGHRS; CDR2 reads YFSETQ. CDR3 amino acids: CASNPGGSLTDTQYF. The CDR3 DNA reads TGCGCCAGCAACCCCGGGGGTAGTCTCACAGATACGCAGTATTTT.

This clone has just a few counts. This sequence joins TRBV4-2 and TRBJ1-5, with 8 positions matching TRBD1. J lost 3 bases, V lost 1 base, and 2 bases had no gene match. This CDR3 is 15 amino acids long. Germline V gene data show CDR1 as LGHNA and CDR2 as YNFKEQ. CDR3 residues: CASSQATGVNQPQHF. In DNA form, the CDR3 reads TGTGCCAGCAGCCAAGCGACAGGGGTCAATCAGCCCCAGCATTTT.

V and J are TRBV5-1 and TRBJ2-7, with D perhaps TRBD2 (5 bases). Germline V gene sequence: CDR1 SGHRS, CDR2 YFSETQ. V lost 1 base, J lost 0 bases, and 8 bases lay in between. This CDR3 has 14 residues. The CDR3 region is CASSLPGSSYEQYF. CDR3 bases: TGCGCCAGCAGCTTGCCTGGGAGCTCCTACGAGCAGTACTTC.

The rearrangement links TRBV19 to TRBJ1-5; TRBD1 aligns across 7 bases. Germline CDR1 LNHDA, CDR2 SQIVND (reference sequence). V shed 6 bases and J 1 base; nucleotides not matched to a gene: 6. The CDR3 is 15 residues long. CDR3 sequence: CASRQGPWSNQPQHF. The CDR3 coding sequence is TGTGCCAGTAGACAGGGGCCTTGGAGCAATCAGCCCCAGCATTTT.

This chain uses TRBV6-1 with TRBJ2-7; D is uncertain. With 4 bases removed from V and 3 bases from J, the gap between germline ends came to 19 bases. Germline values: CDR1 MNHNS, CDR2 SASEGT. The CDR3 extends over 16 amino acids. The CDR3 spells CASSAISPTTYYEQYV. In DNA, the CDR3 is TGTGCCAGCAGTGCTATAAGCCCCACTACGTACTACGAGCAGTACGTC.

The rearrangement joins TRBV5-4 to TRBJ2-6, with D possibly being TRBD1 (6 bases). The CDR3 covers 17 residues. Germline assignment: CDR1 SGHNT and CDR2 YYREEE (reference sequence). With 1 base removed from V and 0 bases from J, the gap between germline ends came to 11 bases. The CDR3 is CASSLNRATSGANVLTF. The CDR3 DNA reads as TGTGCCAGCAGCTTGAACAGGGCTACCTCTGGGGCCAACGTCCTGACTTTC.

V is TRBV19 and J is TRBJ1-2, with TRBD1 identical over 7 bases. Unmatched junction bases numbered 1, after V lost 3 bases and J lost 0 bases. This CDR3 comprises 14 residues. The germline V gene encodes CDR1 LNHDA and CDR2 SQIVND (reference sequence). In nucleotides, the CDR3 is TGTGCCAGTAGTATTGGGACAGCTAACTATGGCTACACCTTC. It translates to CASSIGTANYGYTF.

This clone was seen a handful of times. The chain is built from TRBV30 and TRBJ1-2; 7 nucleotides match TRBD1. CDR1 and CDR2 from the germline V gene are GTSNPN and SVGIG (reference sequence). CDR3 size: 12 residues. Losses at the gene ends were 7 bases for V and 4 bases for J; bases not matched to a gene: 6. The CDR3 coding sequence is TGTGCCTTCTCAGGGGGGAGCTATGGCTACACCTTC. It is translated as CAFSGGSYGYTF.

This chain connects TRBV27 to TRBJ1-2; D gene ambiguous. The CDR3 has 14 amino acids. Germline V gene data show CDR1 as MNHEY and CDR2 as SMNVEV (reference sequence). The V end lost 4 bases, the J end lost 4 bases, and 13 bases lay between the germline ends. CDR3 protein: CASSYSDIGYGYTF. CDR3 nucleotide sequence: TGTGCCAGCAGTTACTCCGACATCGGCTATGGCTACACCTTC.

The chain recombines TRBV2 with TRBJ1-2; the match to TRBD1 covers 9 bases. CDR3 length: 15 residues. After removal of 3 bases from V and 3 bases from J, the junction contained 5 bases not matched to a gene. CDR1 is SNHLY, CDR2 FYNNEI, per germline. The CDR3: CASSEGTGNDYGYTF. The CDR3 DNA is TGTGCCAGCAGTGAGGGGACAGGGAACGACTATGGCTACACCTTC. Filled out from reference TRBV2 and TRBJ1-2, the complete variable domain reads EPEVTQTPSHQVTQMGQEVILRCVPISNHLYFYWYRQILGQKVEFLVSFYNNEISEKSEIFDDQFSVERPDGSNFTLKIRSTKLEDSAMYFCASSEGTGNDYGYTFGSGTRLTVV.

The chain uses TRBV3-1 (or the pseudogene TRBV3-2) and TRBJ1-2; D is possibly TRBD1 (5 bases). With 5 bases removed from V and 8 bases from J, the gap between germline ends came to 21 bases. CDR1 and CDR2 (germline): LGHDT, YNNKEL (reference sequence). The length of the CDR3 is 15 residues. CDR3 residues: CASSSAGQGLAGYTF. The CDR3 DNA follows: TGTGCCAGCAGCTCCGCAGGCCAGGGCCTCGCGGGCTACACCTTC.

V and J are TRBV5-1 and TRBJ2-2; TRBD2 aligns across 10 bases. The length of the CDR3 is 16 residues. With V trimmed by 5 bases and J by 5 bases, 9 bases remained unmatched. Germline V lookup: CDR1 SGHRS, CDR2 YFSETQ. The CDR3 DNA reads TGCGCCAGCAGTCCCACCGCGACTAGCGGGACCGGGGAGCTGTTTTTT. Its protein product is CASSPTATSGTGELFF.

This chain joins TRBV19 and TRBJ1-5; maybe TRBD1 (5 bases). Per the germline V gene, CDR1 is LNHDA and CDR2 is SQIVND (reference sequence). CDR3 size: 16 residues. V dropped 4 bases and J dropped 1 base, with 14 bases sitting between them. CDR3 DNA sequence: TGTGCCAGTAGTAACCAACAGCGGGGCAGCAATCAGCCCCAGCATTTT. This codes for CASSNQQRGSNQPQHF. Supplemented by reference TRBV19 and TRBJ1-5, the full variable domain reads DGGITQSPKYLFRKEGQNVTLSCEQNLNHDAMYWYRQDPGQGLRLIYYSQIVNDFQKGDIAEGYSVSREKKESFPLTVTSAQKNPTAFYLCASSNQQRGSNQPQHFGDGTRLSIL.

This chain links TRBV5-4 with TRBJ2-2, with D maybe TRBD1 (6 bases). CDR1 and CDR2 (germline): SGHNT, YYREEE (reference sequence). There are 15 residues in the CDR3. V was shortened by 0 bases and J by 4 bases, with 10 bases between the two germline ends. This chain's CDR3 is CASSLDREFTGELFF. CDR3 coding DNA: TGTGCCAGCAGCTTGGACAGGGAGTTCACCGGGGAGCTGTTTTTT.

DNA of the CDR3: TGTGCCAGCAGTTTACGGGGGGGCTCTGGGGCCAACGTCCTGACTTTC. Protein sequence: CASSLRGGSGANVLTF. The chain uses TRBV28 and TRBJ2-6, with 8 bases identical to TRBD2. V lost 2 bases, J lost 0 bases, and 0 bases stayed unmatched. This CDR3 has 16 amino acids. Germline CDR1 and CDR2: MDHEN and SYDVKM. The variable domain in full, completed from reference TRBV28 and TRBJ2-6, reads DVKVTQSSRYLVKRTGEKVFLECVQDMDHENMFWYRQDPGLGLRLIYFSYDVKMKEKGDIPEGYSVSREKKERFSLILESASTNQTSMYLCASSLRGGSGANVLTFGAGSRLTVL.

This chain links TRBV12-5 with TRBJ1-2, with TRBD1 matching over 7 bases. CDR3 length: 16 residues. From germline, CDR1 is LGHNT and CDR2 FRNRAP. Losses at the gene ends were 8 bases for V and 4 bases for J; bases not matched to a gene: 16. Here the CDR3 DNA reads TGTGCTAGTTCCCCGAAGCTGACAGGGAGAGGCTATGGCTACACCTTC. Encoded protein: CASSPKLTGRGYGYTF.

V gene TRBV7-9 combines with J gene TRBJ1-6; unclear D gene. Germline V gene lookup returns CDR1 SEHNR and CDR2 FQNEAQ (reference sequence). V lost 5 bases and J 5 bases, leaving 10 bases between the germline ends. CDR3 length: 14 amino acids. CDR3 loop: CASSGEGNNSPLHF. CDR3 bases: TGTGCCAGCAGCGGGGAGGGTAATAATTCACCCCTCCACTTT.

The chain carries TRBV4-1 and TRBJ1-2; 10 positions match TRBD1. Trimming at V came to 1 base and at J to 9 bases, leaving 11 bases not matched to a gene. Germline loops: CDR1 MGHRA, CDR2 YSYEKL. This CDR3 is built from 16 residues. CDR3 protein: CASSQVGTGARIRYTF. CDR3 DNA: TGCGCCAGCAGCCAAGTAGGGACAGGGGCCCGGATCCGCTACACCTTC.

This clone was detected only once. The CDR3 nucleotides read TGTGCCAGCAGTTTATACCCCGCGCAGGGCGCAACTAATGAAAAACTGTTTTTT. Translated, it gives CASSLYPAQGATNEKLFF. The chain uses TRBV28 and TRBJ1-4; D may be TRBD1 (5 bases). This CDR3 is 18 amino acids long. V lost 1 base to trimming and J lost 0 bases, with 15 bases between them. Per the germline V gene, CDR1 is MDHEN and CDR2 is SYDVKM.

This clone was found once. The chain recombines TRBV28 with TRBJ2-6; TRBD1 agrees at 9 bases. Trimming cost V 10 bases and J 1 base; bases outside gene matches: 17. In germline, CDR1 is MDHEN, CDR2 SYDVKM. The CDR3 covers 19 residues. CDR3 region: CAILTGSGTGLSGANVLTF. CDR3 sequence (DNA): TGTGCCATCCTCACCGGTTCCGGGACAGGGTTATCTGGGGCCAACGTCCTGACTTTC.

V gene TRBV11-2 combines with J gene TRBJ2-3; tentatively, D is TRBD1 (6 bases). The CDR3 runs 14 residues. Germline V CDR1 and CDR2: SGHAT, FQNNGV. The V end was cut by 1 base, the J end by 6 bases, with 11 bases between. The CDR3 loop is CASSLVPGVDTQYF. The CDR3, as DNA: TGTGCCAGCAGCTTAGTCCCAGGGGTGGATACGCAGTATTTT. Combining the CDR3 with reference TRBV11-2 and TRBJ2-3 gives the whole variable domain EAGVAQSPRYKIIEKRQSVAFWCNPISGHATLYWYQQILGQGPKLLIQFQNNGVVDDSQLPKDRFSAERLKGVDSTLKIQPAKLEDSAVYLCASSLVPGVDTQYFGPGTRLTVL.

There are a few counts of this clone. CDR3 nucleotide sequence: TGTGCCTGGAGTGTACGAGGTGATCAGCCCCAGCATTTT. This encodes CAWSVRGDQPQHF. The chain joins TRBV30 to TRBJ1-5; no definite D call. V was trimmed by 0 bases and J by 5 bases, leaving 8 bases between them. Germline V gene lookup returns CDR1 GTSNPN and CDR2 SVGIG (reference sequence). The CDR3 totals 13 residues.

The table lists this clone with a few counts. V gene TRBV3-1 (or the pseudogene TRBV3-2) combines with J gene TRBJ2-2; TRBD2 might be the D (6 bases). V was trimmed by 7 bases and J by 5 bases, leaving 20 bases between them. The CDR3 totals 16 residues. The germline V gene encodes CDR1 LGHDT and CDR2 YNNKEL (reference sequence). The CDR3: CASTKVGGSKTGELFF. The CDR3 bases are TGTGCCAGCACCAAGGTGGGGGGAAGTAAAACCGGGGAGCTGTTTTTT.